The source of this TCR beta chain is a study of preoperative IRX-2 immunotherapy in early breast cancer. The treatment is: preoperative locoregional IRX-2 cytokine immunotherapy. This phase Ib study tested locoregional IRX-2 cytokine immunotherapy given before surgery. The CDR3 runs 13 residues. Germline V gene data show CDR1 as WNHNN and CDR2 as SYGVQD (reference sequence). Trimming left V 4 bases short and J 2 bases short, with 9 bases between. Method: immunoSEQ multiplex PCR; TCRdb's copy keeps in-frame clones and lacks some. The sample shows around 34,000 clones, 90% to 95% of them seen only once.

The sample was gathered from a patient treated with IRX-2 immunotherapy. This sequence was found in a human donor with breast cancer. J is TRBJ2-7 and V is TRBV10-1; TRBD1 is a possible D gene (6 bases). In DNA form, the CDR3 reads TGCGCCAGCAGTGCAGGGGTCACCTACGAGCAGTACTTC. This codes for CASSAGVTYEQYF.